These 12 T cell receptor beta chains came from one sample sequenced in a study of shared clonotypes between healthy human individuals. Only in-frame clones appear in the TCRdb table, and some are missing; sequencing was by immunoSEQ multiplex PCR. This sample has a few million clones, with 80% to 95% found just once. The specimen sequenced was naive CD4+ T cells from PBMCs. As to subset: CD45RA+ positively selected. The source of these receptors is a man in his late teens or twenties in good health. Some clones in this sample may be carry-over from other donors' samples.

V gene TRBV7-2 combines with J gene TRBJ2-2; D is uncertain. CDR1 SGHTA and CDR2 FQGNSA come from the germline V gene. Between the trimmed V and J ends, which lost 3 bases and 1 base, there was a span of 9 bases. The CDR3 runs 15 residues. CDR3 coding DNA: TGTGCCAGCAGCTTTTCAGGAGAGAACACCGGGGAGCTGTTTTTT. Translated, it gives CASSFSGENTGELFF.

The chain links TRBV11-2 to TRBJ1-1; TRBD1 might be the D (5 bases). The CDR3 sequence is 13 residues long. Germline CDR1 reads SGHAT; CDR2 reads FQNNGV. Trimming left V 5 bases short and J 10 bases short, with 17 bases between. The CDR3 nucleotides read TGTGCCAGCAGCCGAGGGGCTAAGGCGCTAGCTTTCTTT. Its translation: CASSRGAKALAFF.

CDR3 residues: CASSLALDGAETQYF. CDR3 DNA: TGCGCCAGCAGCTTGGCCTTAGATGGGGCGGAGACCCAGTACTTC. The gene calls are TRBV5-1 and TRBJ2-5, with D perhaps TRBD1 (5 bases). V shed 0 bases and J shed 5 bases, with 14 bases lying between them. The CDR3 covers 15 residues. Germline CDR1 reads SGHRS; CDR2 reads YFSETQ.

The chain employs TRBV7-9 and TRBJ2-5; D perhaps matches TRBD2 (6 bases). Trimming removed 5 bases from V and 2 bases from J, with 12 bases in between. The CDR3 runs 14 residues. From germline, CDR1 is SEHNR and CDR2 FQNEAQ (reference sequence). CDR3 in DNA: TGTGCCAGCAGCCTCAGGACTACTCAAGAGACCCAGTACTTC. Its protein product is CASSLRTTQETQYF.

The chain carries TRBV11-2 and TRBJ1-1, with D unresolved. Germline CDR1 and CDR2: SGHAT and FQNNGV. V dropped 3 bases and J dropped 0 bases, with 8 bases sitting between them. The CDR3 consists of 14 residues. CDR3 protein: CASSFGPMNTEAFF. CDR3 bases: TGTGCCAGCAGCTTTGGACCGATGAACACTGAAGCTTTCTTT.

The chain employs TRBV19 and TRBJ1-1; D possibly corresponds to TRBD1 (6 bases). V was clipped by 3 bases and J by 1 base, with 12 bases between them. The CDR3 extends over 15 amino acids. Germline values: CDR1 LNHDA, CDR2 SQIVND (reference sequence). This chain's CDR3 is CASSMRGGANTEAFF. The CDR3 bases are TGTGCCAGTAGTATGAGGGGGGGAGCGAACACTGAAGCTTTCTTT.

V usage is TRBV29-1 and J usage is TRBJ2-2, with a possible D match to TRBD2 (5 bases). The germline V and J ends were trimmed by 5 bases and 4 bases, with 14 bases remaining between them. The V gene's germline CDR1 is SQVTM and CDR2 ANQGSEA. The CDR3 sequence is 14 residues long. This chain's CDR3 is CSVWAPRGTGELFF. DNA of the CDR3: TGCAGCGTTTGGGCTCCCCGGGGCACCGGGGAGCTGTTTTTT.

In its sample, this clone was seen once. The chain has TRBV30 and TRBJ2-7, with TRBD2 matching 13 bases. Germline V gene data show CDR1 as GTSNPN and CDR2 as SVGIG (reference sequence). The length of the CDR3 is 17 residues. V lost 5 bases, J lost 2 bases, and 12 bases stayed unmatched. The CDR3, as DNA: TGTGCCTGGGATCGGACTAGCGGGAGAGGATGGGCCTACGAGCAGTACTTC. Translation gives CAWDRTSGRGWAYEQYF.

The rearrangement joins TRBV11-2 to TRBJ1-1, with a tentative D call TRBD1 (5 bases). The CDR3 contains 16 residues. Germline CDR1 is SGHAT and CDR2 is FQNNGV. The V gene lost 6 bases and the J gene lost 3 bases, with 20 bases spanning the gap. This CDR3 reads CASSSYTGRRDTEAFF. Here the CDR3 DNA reads TGTGCCAGCAGTTCGTACACGGGGCGGCGGGACACTGAAGCTTTCTTT.

The chain joins TRBV9 to TRBJ1-4; 7 nucleotides line up with TRBD1. The CDR3 has 15 residues. V lost 5 bases to trimming and J lost 6 bases; unmatched junction nucleotides: 10. Germline V gene lookup returns CDR1 SGDLS and CDR2 YYNGEE. The chain's CDR3 is CASSPRQGRDEKLFF. The CDR3 region has the DNA TGTGCCAGCAGTCCACGACAGGGAAGGGATGAAAAACTGTTTTTT.

The rearrangement uses TRBV6-1 and TRBJ2-2; 7 bases map to TRBD2. Germline values: CDR1 MNHNS, CDR2 SASEGT. With 5 bases clipped from V and 5 bases from J, the junction kept 8 bases outside the gene matches. This CDR3 is built from 15 residues. CDR3 nucleotide sequence: TGTGCCAGCAGTCCCCGGACTAGATCTACCGGGGAGCTGTTTTTT. Residues: CASSPRTRSTGELFF.

V gene TRBV19 combines with J gene TRBJ2-1; TRBD2 matches 8 bases. The CDR3 sequence is 17 residues long. Germline CDR1 LNHDA, CDR2 SQIVND (reference sequence). Unmatched junction bases numbered 7, after V lost 3 bases and J lost 0 bases. The CDR3 nucleotides are TGTGCCAGTAGTATTTCTTCCAGCGGGAGCTCCTACAATGAGCAGTTCTTC. Protein product: CASSISSSGSSYNEQFF.